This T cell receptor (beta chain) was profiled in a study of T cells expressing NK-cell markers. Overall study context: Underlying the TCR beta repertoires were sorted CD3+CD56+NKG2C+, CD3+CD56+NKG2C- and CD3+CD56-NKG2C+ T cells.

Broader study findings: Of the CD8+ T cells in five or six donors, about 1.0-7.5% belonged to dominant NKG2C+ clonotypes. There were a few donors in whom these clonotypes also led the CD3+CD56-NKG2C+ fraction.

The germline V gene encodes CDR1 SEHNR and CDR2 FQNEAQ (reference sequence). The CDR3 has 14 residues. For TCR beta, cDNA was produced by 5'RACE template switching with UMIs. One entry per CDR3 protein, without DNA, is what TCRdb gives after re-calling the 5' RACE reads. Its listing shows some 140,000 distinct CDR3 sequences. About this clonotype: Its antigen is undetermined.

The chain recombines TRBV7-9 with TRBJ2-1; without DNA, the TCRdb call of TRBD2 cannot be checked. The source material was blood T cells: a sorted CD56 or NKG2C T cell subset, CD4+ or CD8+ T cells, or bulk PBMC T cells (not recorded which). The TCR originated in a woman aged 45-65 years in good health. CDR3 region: CASTGTSEYNEQFF. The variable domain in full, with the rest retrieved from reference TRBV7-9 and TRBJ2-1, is DTGVSQNPRHKITKRGQNVTFRCDPISEHNRLYWYRQTLGQGPEFLTYFQNEAQLEKSRLLSDRFSAERPKGSFSTLEIQRTEQGDSAMYLCASTGTSEYNEQFFGPGTRLTVL.